This TCR beta chain appears in the sequencing data of a study of cytomegalovirus exposure and HLA in healthy donors. Nominal health characterized the donors when sampled, though unrecorded immune exposures were likely. Whole-study results and caveats: Cytomegalovirus association was assigned to about 150 TCR beta chains.

In the PCR, 60 Vbeta and 13 Jbeta primers were used. The table came from immunoSEQ multiplex PCR; TCRdb's copy has only in-frame clones and leaves some out. The sample includes some 150,000 clones, over 75% of them seen just once. About this clone itself: The antigen is not known.

Looked up from germline, CDR1 is MNHEY and CDR2 is SVGAGI. V lost 2 bases and J lost 0; bases outside the gene matches: 1. CDR3 length equals 15 residues. Sequencing used PBMCs. The rearrangement links TRBV6-5 to TRBJ1-1, with TRBD1 matching over 9 bases. This receptor was taken from a man aged 25-45 years in good health and CMV-seropositive. Here the CDR3 DNA reads TGTGCCAGCAGTTACGACAGGGGGATGAACACTGAAGCTTTCTTT. Translating gives CASSYDRGMNTEAFF.